The next 3 T cell receptor beta chains were all read from a single sample in a study of Graves' ophthalmopathy and Graves' hyperthyroidism (dated by TCRdb to 2016 to 2018). Sequencing relied on an Illumina HiSeq 2000. For repertoire sequencing, the TCR beta CDR3 regions were amplified from RNA transcripts. HTBI primers and the Qiagen OneStep RT-PCR kit were used in a first-round RT-PCR, which was followed by a second-round multiplex PCR, size selection and purification. The public reads were reanalyzed by TCRdb: fastp trimming at Q25, MiXCR alignment, in-frame beta chains only. A single entry per CDR3 protein holds the most common genes and DNA from its merged rows. The table for this sample lists about 400,000 distinct CDR3 sequences; approximately 20% of them were counted only once. Of the sample, around 1.5% is held by the ten largest clones. Material: peripheral blood. These receptors came from a young woman with Graves' ophthalmopathy. Donor details come from another sample of the same person, matched by shared clones.

This clonotype has at least ten counts. V is TRBV6-2 or TRBV6-3 and J is TRBJ2-7; 7 bases align to TRBD2. The CDR3 runs 14 residues. Germline V gene data show CDR1 as MNHEY and CDR2 as SVGEGT. V lost 5 bases and J lost 2; bases outside the gene matches: 6. The DNA of the CDR3 is TGTGCCAGCAGTAGTCTAGCGGTCACCTACGAGCAGTACTTC. This encodes CASSSLAVTYEQYF.

In this sample, this clonotype turned up many times. The CDR3 bases are TGTGCCATCAGGGGGACTAGCGGGAGGGCGAACACCGGGGAGCTGTTTTTT. Translating it yields CAIRGTSGRANTGELFF. J is TRBJ2-2 and V is TRBV10-3, with 16 positions matching TRBD2. The CDR3 has 17 residues. Germline CDR1 reads ENHRY; CDR2 reads SYGVKD. With 6 bases clipped from V and 0 bases from J, the junction kept 1 base outside the gene matches.

This chain joins TRBV12-3 or TRBV12-4 and TRBJ1-5; D is undetermined. This CDR3 spans 12 amino acids. The V end was cut by 7 bases, the J end by 7 bases, with 11 bases between. The CDR3 reads CASNRERQPQHF. The CDR3 DNA reads as TGTGCCAGCAACCGGGAGCGGCAGCCCCAGCATTTT.